This section outlines one T cell receptor (beta chain) sequence together with its context. The method was immunoSEQ multiplex PCR; TCRdb's version includes in-frame clones alone and lacks a portion of them. Seen here are roughly 69,000 clones, about nine tenths observed once, and the top ten hold 5.5% to 8%. V was clipped by 0 bases and J by 11 bases, with 14 bases between them. The length of the CDR3 is 14 residues. From germline, CDR1 is LGHNA and CDR2 YNFKEQ. The data stem from a study of blood T cell repertoires in COVID-19. The specimen was peripheral blood. The chain is built from TRBV4-2 and TRBJ2-1; TRBD1 might be the D (6 bases). The receptor's source is a middle-aged man with active COVID-19. The DNA for the CDR3 is TGTGCCAGCAGCCAAGAAGGGGGATCAAGACAGCAGTTCTTC. Protein: CASSQEGGSRQQFF.